Each of the 14 T cell receptor beta chains below was sequenced from the same sample in a study of blood T cell repertoires in COVID-19. Generated by immunoSEQ multiplex PCR, the TCRdb table keeps only in-frame clones and is missing some. Of roughly 400,000 clones in the sample, about 90% were seen once. Sequenced material: PBMCs or T cells enriched from blood (not recorded which). The receptors shown here come from a man younger than 30 who had recovered from COVID-19.

V usage is TRBV27 and J usage is TRBJ1-3; tentatively, D is TRBD1 (5 bases). The CDR3 is made up of 16 amino acids. Germline assignment: CDR1 MNHEY and CDR2 SMNVEV (reference sequence). Trimming shortened V by 0 bases and J by 2 bases, and 11 bases separated the two germline ends. CDR3 sequence (DNA): TGTGCCAGCAGTTTATCGGCAGGGTACGCTGGAAACACCATATATTTT. Translation: CASSLSAGYAGNTIYF.

This clone showed up just a few times. The chain combines TRBV9 with TRBJ2-3; 10 bases match TRBD2. Germline CDR1 and CDR2: SGDLS and YYNGEE. V shed 4 bases, J shed 4 bases, and the junction held 12 bases outside the gene matches. The CDR3 covers 17 residues. Written as DNA, the CDR3 is TGTGCCAGCAGCCCACGAGCTAGCGGGAGAGTCCCAGATACGCAGTATTTT. This codes for CASSPRASGRVPDTQYF.

The chain has TRBV27 and TRBJ1-1; 8 nucleotides line up with TRBD1. The CDR3 extends over 13 amino acids. From germline, CDR1 is MNHEY and CDR2 SMNVEV (reference sequence). The ends lost 11 bases at V and 0 bases at J; junction bases unmatched: 5. The CDR3 sequence: CAGSGGLNTEAFF. In nucleotides, the CDR3 is TGTGCCGGCTCAGGGGGCCTGAACACTGAAGCTTTCTTT.

The rearrangement uses TRBV6-5 and TRBJ1-1; the D is unclear. CDR3 size: 12 residues. The germline CDR1 and CDR2 sequences are MNHEY and SVGAGI. V was cut by 9 bases and J by 0 bases, with 8 bases left in between. CDR3 protein: CASSTVNTEAFF. Here the CDR3 DNA reads TGTGCCAGTTCGACTGTGAACACTGAAGCTTTCTTT.

This clone was picked up one time. The V and J genes are TRBV29-1 and TRBJ1-2, with 8 bases aligning to TRBD1. The V gene end was trimmed by 3 bases and the J gene end by 7 bases; junction bases not matched to a gene: 4. Germline CDR1 is SQVTM and CDR2 is ANQGSEA. The CDR3 consists of 12 residues. The CDR3: CSVDQGAAGYTF. The CDR3 DNA reads TGCAGCGTTGATCAGGGGGCGGCTGGCTACACCTTC.

The genes are TRBV30 and TRBJ1-5; possible D gene TRBD1, 5 bases. Trimming removed 2 bases at V and 4 bases at J, with 9 bases between. Germline V gene data show CDR1 as GTSNPN and CDR2 as SVGIG (reference sequence). The CDR3 has 13 residues. The CDR3 sequence is CAWSKGRNQPQHF. CDR3 nucleotides: TGTGCCTGGAGTAAGGGGCGGAATCAGCCCCAGCATTTT.

V gene TRBV7-9 combines with J gene TRBJ2-2, with D possibly being TRBD1 (5 bases). The length of the CDR3 is 17 residues. Germline V gene data show CDR1 as SEHNR and CDR2 as FQNEAQ (reference sequence). Trimming removed 2 bases at V and 0 bases at J, with 13 bases between. The CDR3 protein is CASSLKDTLANTGELFF. The CDR3 DNA follows: TGTGCCAGCAGCTTAAAGGACACCCTAGCGAACACCGGGGAGCTGTTTTTT.

The J gene is TRBJ2-7, the V gene TRBV5-1, with D tentatively TRBD2 (5 bases). The CDR3 runs 17 residues. Trimming pared 0 bases from V and 5 bases from J, leaving 21 bases between. CDR1 is SGHRS and CDR2 is YFSETQ in the germline V gene. This CDR3 reads CASSLASVGGSIHEQYF. CDR3 DNA: TGCGCCAGCAGCTTGGCCTCGGTTGGTGGGAGTATCCACGAGCAGTACTTC.

The J gene is TRBJ2-2, the V gene TRBV5-4; D might be TRBD2 (5 bases). The CDR3 length is 15 residues. In germline, CDR1 is SGHNT, CDR2 YYREEE (reference sequence). The V end lost 4 bases, the J end lost 0 bases, and 10 bases lay between the germline ends. CDR3 residues: CASSGSQANTGELFF. In DNA, the CDR3 is TGTGCCAGCAGCGGGAGTCAGGCGAACACCGGGGAGCTGTTTTTT.

This sequence joins TRBV7-2 and TRBJ1-6, with D unclear. The V end lost 6 bases, the J end lost 0 bases, and 15 bases lay between the germline ends. Germline CDR1 SGHTA, CDR2 FQGNSA. The CDR3 runs to 17 residues. The DNA of the CDR3 is TGTGCCAGCAGACGCCAGAACAGAAGCTCCTATAATTCACCCCTCCACTTT. Amino acids: CASRRQNRSSYNSPLHF. Full variable domain (rest looked up from reference TRBV7-2 and TRBJ1-6): GAGVSQSPSNKVTEKGKDVELRCDPISGHTALYWYRQSLGQGLEFLIYFQGNSAPDKSGLPSDRFSAERTGGSVSTLTIQRTQQEDSAVYLCASRRQNRSSYNSPLHFGNGTRLTVT.

The chain joins TRBV6-1 to TRBJ1-4; TRBD1 is a possible D gene (6 bases). V lost 1 base and J lost 8, with 14 bases in between. The germline gives CDR1 MNHNS, CDR2 SASEGT. The CDR3 contains 15 residues. The CDR3 DNA reads TGTGCCAGCAGTGAAGTGGGGGGGCCGAGAGAAAAACTGTTTTTT. Amino acid sequence: CASSEVGGPREKLFF.

Remarks on this clone: Other DNA sequences from this sample encode an identical CDR3 as well. The rearrangement links TRBV9 to TRBJ1-6; D perhaps matches TRBD1 (6 bases). Trimming shortened V by 2 bases and J by 7 bases, and 13 bases separated the two germline ends. The CDR3 loop spans 15 amino acids. The germline CDR1 and CDR2 sequences are SGDLS and YYNGEE. CDR3 nucleotides: TGTGCCAGCAGCGTTGGGGGACAAGGAAATTCACCCCTCCACTTT. This gives the protein CASSVGGQGNSPLHF.

In its sample, this clone was seen once. The genes are TRBV27 and TRBJ1-2; 7 nucleotides align to TRBD1. Germline CDR1 reads MNHEY; CDR2 reads SMNVEV (reference sequence). This CDR3 is built from 13 residues. V dropped 2 bases and J dropped 7; count of bases not matched to a gene: 4. CDR3: CASSLGRDSGYTF. The CDR3 DNA reads TGTGCCAGCAGTTTAGGGCGGGACAGTGGCTACACCTTC.

The V call is TRBV19, the J call TRBJ1-6, with D possibly matching TRBD1 (5 bases). The CDR3 is 17 residues long. Deletions cut 4 bases from V and 6 bases from J, with 19 bases between. Germline-derived CDR1 and CDR2 are LNHDA and SQIVND (reference sequence). CDR3 sequence (DNA): TGTGCCAGTAGTACCACCCAAACCCCGGGACTTAATTCACCCCTCCACTTT. Encoded protein: CASSTTQTPGLNSPLHF. Complete variable domain (other parts from reference TRBV19 and TRBJ1-6): DGGITQSPKYLFRKEGQNVTLSCEQNLNHDAMYWYRQDPGQGLRLIYYSQIVNDFQKGDIAEGYSVSREKKESFPLTVTSAQKNPTAFYLCASSTTQTPGLNSPLHFGNGTRLTVT.